Below are 27 T cell receptor beta chains sequenced from a single sample in a study of post-analysis software for immune sequencing data. Antigens of these TCRs are unknown. Study findings and constraints: Comparison of patients with controls showed about 5 TRBV segments more frequent in patients, TRBV5-6, TRBV5-1 and TRBV20-1 among them.

Sequencing libraries made from TCR beta cDNA carried unique molecular identifiers. TCRdb called the PCR reads again in MiXCR, with one record for every CDR3 protein. The table lists hundreds of thousands of distinct CDR3 sequences, over 45% of them singletons, with around 11% in the top ten. Material for sequencing was blood. The source of these receptors is a girl aged 2 to 10 with multiple sclerosis.

This clonotype was counted only a few times. The chain employs TRBV7-2 and TRBJ2-1; weak D call: TRBD2 (5 bases). The length of the CDR3 is 14 residues. V lost 4 bases to trimming and J lost 4 bases, with 11 bases between them. The germline CDR1 and CDR2 sequences are SGHTA and FQGNSA. The CDR3 spells CASSSGSPYNEQFF. In nucleotides, the CDR3 is TGTGCCAGCAGCTCGGGGTCTCCATACAATGAGCAGTTCTTC.

The CDR3 is CASSPQRITNYGYTF. The CDR3 DNA reads TGTGCCAGCAGCCCCCAGCGAATTACTAACTATGGCTACACCTTC. V is TRBV7-9 and J is TRBJ1-2; D is undetermined. The CDR3 contains 15 residues. Trimming took off 5 bases at V and 0 bases at J, with 13 bases between the two ends. Germline values: CDR1 SEHNR, CDR2 FQNEAQ (reference sequence).

The V gene is TRBV29-1, the J gene TRBJ2-7, with D unclear. CDR3 length equals 13 residues. The ends were cut back, 6 bases at V and 3 bases at J, with 15 bases in the middle. CDR1 and CDR2 from the germline V gene are SQVTM and ANQGSEA. CDR3 sequence reads: CSVALGVGYEQYF. The DNA for the CDR3 is TGCAGCGTCGCATTAGGAGTAGGCTACGAGCAGTACTTC.

The chain carries TRBV18 and TRBJ2-5; D call uncertain. Germline CDR1 and CDR2: KGHSH and LQKENI. V shed 6 bases and J shed 5 bases, with 16 bases lying between them. The CDR3 contains 14 residues. In DNA form, the CDR3 reads TGTGCCAGCTCCGGACGGACCACCGTTGAGACCCAGTACTTC. It encodes CASSGRTTVETQYF. Full variable domain (outside the CDR3, taken from reference TRBV18 and TRBJ2-5): NAGVMQNPRHLVRRRGQEARLRCSPMKGHSHVYWYRQLPEEGLKFMVYLQKENIIDESGMPKERFSAEFPKEGPSILRIQQVVRGDSAAYFCASSGRTTVETQYFGPGTRLLVL.

This clonotype was picked up one time. This chain joins TRBV3-1 and TRBJ2-3; D remains unclear. Germline V CDR1 and CDR2: LGHDT, YNNKEL (reference sequence). Trimming stripped 0 bases from V and 6 bases from J, with 10 bases between. The CDR3 loop spans 14 amino acids. The CDR3 DNA is TGTGCCAGCAGCCAAGATCCCTTCGAGGATACGCAGTATTTT. Translation: CASSQDPFEDTQYF.

The rearrangement links TRBV6-6 to TRBJ2-1, with 8 nucleotides matching TRBD1. The trim removed 0 bases at V and 6 bases at J, leaving 10 bases unmatched. The CDR3 consists of 17 residues. Germline V lookup: CDR1 MNHNY, CDR2 SVGAGI (reference sequence). The CDR3 nucleotides are TGTGCCAGCAGTTACTCGAATCGCAGGGGGCGCGTCAATGAGCAGTTCTTC. Its protein is CASSYSNRRGRVNEQFF.

The chain has TRBV29-1 and TRBJ2-1, with 12 nucleotides matching TRBD2. CDR1 SQVTM and CDR2 ANQGSEA come from the germline V gene. The CDR3 is 17 amino acids. V shed 0 bases and J 7 bases; nucleotides not matched to a gene: 10. The CDR3 loop reads CSVEDRGGLAGGNEQFF. The CDR3 DNA reads as TGCAGCGTTGAAGATAGAGGCGGGCTAGCGGGGGGGAATGAGCAGTTCTTC.

Here the CDR3 DNA reads TGCGCCAGCAGAGAGGGGCCGGTCGTCACAGATACGCAGTATTTT. Encoded protein: CASREGPVVTDTQYF. The V and J genes are TRBV5-1 and TRBJ2-3; D could derive from TRBD1 or TRBD2 (5 bases each). V lost 5 bases to trimming and J lost 2 bases, with 15 bases between them. CDR1 is SGHRS, CDR2 YFSETQ, per germline. The CDR3 length is 15 residues. Combining the CDR3 with reference TRBV5-1 and TRBJ2-3 gives the whole variable domain KAGVTQTPRYLIKTRGQQVTLSCSPISGHRSVSWYQQTPGQGLQFLFEYFSETQRNKGNFPGRFSGRQFSNSRSEMNVSTLELGDSALYLCASREGPVVTDTQYFGPGTRLTVL.

This clonotype was picked up one time. The chain couples TRBV21-1 to TRBJ2-3; the listed D gene, TRBD1, was not tested against the DNA. TRBV21-1 is tagged as a pseudogene. The CDR3 spans 19 residues. The CDR3 region is CASIVDSGALERFTDTQYF. The CDR3 DNA is TGTGCCAGCATCGTGGATTCCGGGGCACTGGAGCGCTTCACAGATACGCAGTATTTT.

The chain uses TRBV12-3 or TRBV12-4 and TRBJ2-5, with a weak D call TRBD2 (5 bases). The CDR3 is 14 amino acids. Deletions cut 1 base from V and 3 bases from J, with 9 bases between. The DNA for the CDR3 is TGTGCCAGCAGTTTAGTCGAGGGCGAAGAGACCCAGTACTTC. It translates to CASSLVEGEETQYF.

The chain has TRBV5-1 and TRBJ2-3; weak D call: TRBD2 (6 bases). Germline CDR1 SGHRS, CDR2 YFSETQ. The CDR3 contains 17 residues. V lost 4 bases to trimming and J lost 2 bases, with 20 bases between them. CDR3 DNA sequence: TGCGCCAGCAGCCTACCCGGAGGCGGGGCCTACACAGATACGCAGTATTTT. Protein: CASSLPGGGAYTDTQYF.

Only a few counts were recorded for this clonotype. The chain couples TRBV10-3 to TRBJ2-7; D may be TRBD1 (6 bases). The CDR3 length is 13 residues. V was cut by 4 bases and J by 5 bases, with 12 bases left in between. The germline V gene encodes CDR1 ENHRY and CDR2 SYGVKD. CDR3 DNA sequence: TGTGCCATCAGTGGGGGACACCCCGACGAGCAGTACTTC. It codes for CAISGGHPDEQYF.

In its sample, this clonotype was seen a few times. The CDR3 region has the DNA TGTGCCAGCAGCTTATTCAGTCCTCCGGCAGGCACAGATACGCAGTATTTT. It is translated as CASSLFSPPAGTDTQYF. The chain combines TRBV11-2 with TRBJ2-3; no clear D. This CDR3 has 17 amino acids. The V gene lost 2 bases and the J gene lost 1 base, with 16 bases spanning the gap. Germline assignment: CDR1 SGHAT and CDR2 FQNNGV.

Only a few counts were recorded for this clonotype. The rearrangement links TRBV6-5 to TRBJ2-7; 8 positions match TRBD2. Germline values: CDR1 MNHEY, CDR2 SVGAGI. V shed 8 bases and J 3 bases; nucleotides not matched to a gene: 12. This CDR3 region has 15 residues. The CDR3 loop is CASRAPGGRRYEQYF. CDR3 DNA: TGTGCCAGCCGGGCGCCCGGCGGGAGGCGCTACGAGCAGTACTTC.

This clonotype came up once. The chain carries TRBV10-3 and TRBJ2-7, with D possibly TRBD2 on 5 matching bases. V was cut by 3 bases and J by 2 bases, with 11 bases left in between. Germline CDR1 ENHRY, CDR2 SYGVKD. The CDR3 has 14 amino acids. The chain's CDR3 is CAISERGYTYEQYF. CDR3 DNA: TGTGCCATCAGTGAACGGGGATATACCTACGAGCAGTACTTC.

Only a few counts were recorded for this clonotype. This chain links TRBV2 with TRBJ2-1; 9 bases match TRBD2. The CDR3 covers 15 residues. V gave up 6 bases and J gave up 3 bases; unmatched junction bases: 6. CDR1 and CDR2 from the germline V gene are SNHLY and FYNNEI. CDR3 residues: CASRKAGGNYNEQFF. CDR3 DNA: TGTGCCAGCAGAAAAGCGGGAGGTAACTACAATGAGCAGTTCTTC.

This clonotype was detected once. The V call is TRBV7-6, the J call TRBJ1-1, with a tentative D call TRBD1 (6 bases). The CDR3 extends over 15 amino acids. Germline CDR1 and CDR2: SGHVS and FNYEAQ. V was clipped by 0 bases and J by 5 bases, with 13 bases between them. In nucleotides, the CDR3 is TGTGCCAGCAGCTTAGCAAGGGGGGCAGGGACTGAAGCTTTCTTT. The encoded protein is CASSLARGAGTEAFF.

V gene TRBV6-1 combines with J gene TRBJ2-5; TRBD1 is a possible D gene (5 bases). The J call may be faulty, since TRBJ2-7 better matches the DNA end. The CDR3 spans 10 residues. In germline, CDR1 is MNHNS, CDR2 SASEGT. The CDR3 is CASNRYEQYF. CDR3 nucleotides: TGTGCCAGCAACAGGTACGAGCAGTACTTC.

V usage is TRBV6-5 and J usage is TRBJ1-2, with D unresolved. This CDR3 contains 16 residues. The germline V gene encodes CDR1 MNHEY and CDR2 SVGAGI. Trimming cost V 1 base and J 0 bases, with 12 bases left between them. The CDR3 protein is CASSYFQAHTNYGYTF. CDR3 coding DNA: TGTGCCAGCAGTTACTTTCAGGCGCATACTAACTATGGCTACACCTTC.

The rearrangement uses TRBV7-9 and TRBJ2-7, with 7 bases lining up with TRBD2. V shed 2 bases and J 2 bases; nucleotides not matched to a gene: 9. The CDR3 runs 16 residues. Germline CDR1 and CDR2: SEHNR and FQNEAQ (reference sequence). CDR3 residues: CASSLPSGPDPYEQYF. In DNA form, the CDR3 reads TGTGCCAGCAGCTTACCTAGCGGTCCTGACCCCTACGAGCAGTACTTC.

This sequence joins TRBV29-1 and TRBJ2-1; the D is unclear. V was shortened by 3 bases and J by 3 bases, with 9 bases between the two germline ends. Germline CDR1 and CDR2: SQVTM and ANQGSEA. The CDR3 loop spans 13 amino acids. As DNA, the CDR3 is TGCAGCGTTGAGGGTCACGGCTACAATGAGCAGTTCTTC. Protein product: CSVEGHGYNEQFF.

The chain joins TRBV27 to TRBJ2-7; the D is unclear. CDR1 MNHEY and CDR2 SMNVEV come from the germline V gene (reference sequence). V was pared by 0 bases and J by 0 bases, with 6 bases between. The CDR3 spans 14 residues. Written as DNA, the CDR3 is TGTGCCAGCAGTTTATCCCGGAACTCCTACGAGCAGTACTTC. Translating gives CASSLSRNSYEQYF.

This clonotype was seen a few times. The V and J genes are TRBV6-5 and TRBJ1-2; D uncertain. Germline V gene sequence: CDR1 MNHEY, CDR2 SVGAGI. V lost 0 bases and J lost 3, with 8 bases in between. The CDR3 has 14 residues. The CDR3 spells CASSYSEWDYGYTF. In DNA form, the CDR3 reads TGTGCCAGCAGTTACTCGGAATGGGACTATGGCTACACCTTC.

The chain joins TRBV29-1 to TRBJ2-3; D unclear. Between the trimmed V and J ends, which lost 6 bases and 0 bases, there was a span of 16 bases. The CDR3 extends over 15 amino acids. Germline V gene lookup returns CDR1 SQVTM and CDR2 ANQGSEA. The CDR3: CSVSRTGLSTDTQYF. CDR3 bases: TGCAGCGTCTCCAGGACCGGGCTTAGCACAGATACGCAGTATTTT.

This clonotype was found a few times. The chain employs TRBV12-3 or TRBV12-4 and TRBJ2-7, with 8 bases fitting TRBD1. The CDR3 has 13 residues. V gave up 5 bases and J gave up 6 bases; unmatched junction bases: 6. CDR3 DNA: TGTGCCAGCAGTCTCGGACAGGGAACCGAGCAGTACTTC. It yields the protein CASSLGQGTEQYF.

The rearrangement joins TRBV5-4 to TRBJ2-1, with 7 bases aligning to TRBD2. Germline assignment: CDR1 SGHNT and CDR2 YYREEE (reference sequence). V shed 3 bases, J shed 7 bases, and the junction held 7 bases outside the gene matches. The length of the CDR3 is 14 residues. CDR3 residues: CASSWGGLSNEQFF. The CDR3 region has the DNA TGTGCCAGCAGCTGGGGGGGACTAAGTAATGAGCAGTTCTTC.

This clonotype was observed a handful of times. The rearrangement links TRBV15 to TRBJ2-7, with 9 nucleotides matching TRBD2. The CDR3 sequence is 15 residues long. From germline, CDR1 is LNHNV and CDR2 YYDKDF (reference sequence). The V gene end was trimmed by 5 bases and the J gene end by 3 bases; junction bases not matched to a gene: 8. CDR3 coding DNA: TGTGCCACCAGCTGGACCGAGCGGGAGGACTACGAGCAGTACTTC. Amino acid sequence: CATSWTEREDYEQYF. Full variable domain (outside the CDR3, taken from reference TRBV15 and TRBJ2-7): DAMVIQNPRYQVTQFGKPVTLSCSQTLNHNVMYWYQQKSSQAPKLLFHYYDKDFNNEADTPDNFQSRRPNTSFCFLDIRSPGLGDTAMYLCATSWTEREDYEQYFGPGTRLTVT.